This T cell receptor (beta chain) was recovered during a study of blood T cell repertoires in COVID-19. Study-level information: COVID-19 samples, acute and convalescent, were from the United States, Italy and Spain. Sources were T cells, B-cell-depleted T cells, or PBMCs; the material itself was cDNA or gDNA.

This clone was recorded only once. In the study's own analysis: The assay estimated nucleated cells by amplifying reference gene primers. Clones were sequenced by immunoSEQ multiplex PCR, and TCRdb holds only the in-frame ones, with some missing. That table furnishes V, J and clone size, whereas the DNA furnished D and trimming. The table lists approximately 35,000 clones, 80% of them singletons. V was pared by 6 bases and J by 6 bases, with 9 bases between. CDR3 length: 12 residues. CDR1 and CDR2 from the germline V gene are MNHEY and SVGAGI. Input material: peripheral blood. The clonotype originates from a man older than 75 with acute or convalescent COVID-19. This chain links TRBV6-5 with TRBJ1-3; D remains ambiguous. CDR3 sequence (DNA): TGTGCCAGCAGGGGTACTACAAACACCATATATTTT. Its protein product is CASRGTTNTIYF.